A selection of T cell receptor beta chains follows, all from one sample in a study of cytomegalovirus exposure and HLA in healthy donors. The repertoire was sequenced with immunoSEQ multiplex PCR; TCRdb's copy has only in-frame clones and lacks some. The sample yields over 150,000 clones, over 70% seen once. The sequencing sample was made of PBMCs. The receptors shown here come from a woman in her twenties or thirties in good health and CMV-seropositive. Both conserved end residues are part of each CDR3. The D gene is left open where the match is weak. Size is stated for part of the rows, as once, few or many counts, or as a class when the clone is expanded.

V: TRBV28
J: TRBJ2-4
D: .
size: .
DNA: TGTGCCAGTCCTCCCTCCACCATCCCGCCCCCGGACATTCAGTACTTC
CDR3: CASPPSTIPPPDIQYF

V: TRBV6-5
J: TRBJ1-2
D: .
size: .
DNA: TGTGCCAGCAGTTACACCGTTGGCGGGGGCGATAGTGGCTACACCTTC
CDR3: CASSYTVGGGDSGYTF

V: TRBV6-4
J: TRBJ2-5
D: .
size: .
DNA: TGTGCCAGCAGTGAGTGGCCGGGGGAGACCCAGTACTTC
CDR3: CASSEWPGETQYF

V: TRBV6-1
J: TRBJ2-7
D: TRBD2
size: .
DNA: TGTGCCAGCAGTCTCGGGACTAGCGGGAGCCCCGAGCAGTACTTC
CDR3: CASSLGTSGSPEQYF

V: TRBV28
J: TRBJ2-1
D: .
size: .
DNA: TGTGCCAGCAGCGGGGGACTCCGCGCCTACAATGAGCAGTTCTTC
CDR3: CASSGGLRAYNEQFF

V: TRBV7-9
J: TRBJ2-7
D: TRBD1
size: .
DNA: TGTTCCAGCAGCCACCTCGGGGACAGAGAAGAGCGCGAGCAGTACTTC
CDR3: CSSSHLGDREEREQYF

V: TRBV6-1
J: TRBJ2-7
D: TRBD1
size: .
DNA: TGTGCCAGCAGTGAAGAGGGGGCAAGCTCCTACGAGCAGTACTTC
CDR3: CASSEEGASSYEQYF

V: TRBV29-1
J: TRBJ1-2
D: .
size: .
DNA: TGCAGCGTTCCGTTTTCTAACTATGGCTACACCTTC
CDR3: CSVPFSNYGYTF

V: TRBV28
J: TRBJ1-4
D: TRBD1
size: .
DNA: TGTGCCAGCAGTCCCTGGGACAGGGAAACTAATGAAAAACTGTTTTTT
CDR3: CASSPWDRETNEKLFF

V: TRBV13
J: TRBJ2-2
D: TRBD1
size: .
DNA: TGTGCCAGCAGCGAGACCGGGACAGGGGGCAACACCGGGGAGCTGTTTTTT
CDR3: CASSETGTGGNTGELFF

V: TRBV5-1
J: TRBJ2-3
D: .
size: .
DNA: TGCGCCAGCAGCTTGAGGATGGACAACACAGATACGCAGTATTTT
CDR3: CASSLRMDNTDTQYF

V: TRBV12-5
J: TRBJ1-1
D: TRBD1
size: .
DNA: TGTGCTAGTGGGCTATGGTACAGGGGGGCCACTGAAGCTTTCTTT
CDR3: CASGLWYRGATEAFF

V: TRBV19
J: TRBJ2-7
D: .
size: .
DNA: TGTGCCAGTAGTTCCTTAGGGACACATCACGAGCAGTACTTC
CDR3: CASSSLGTHHEQYF

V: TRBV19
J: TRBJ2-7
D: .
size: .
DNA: TGTGCCAGTAGCCCCCTAGCAGGATACCCCTACGAGCAGTACTTC
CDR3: CASSPLAGYPYEQYF

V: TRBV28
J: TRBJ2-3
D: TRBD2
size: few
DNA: TGTGCCAGCAGTTTAGGCAGCGGGAGTATAGATACGCAGTATTTT
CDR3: CASSLGSGSIDTQYF

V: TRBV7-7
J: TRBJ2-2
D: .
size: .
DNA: TGTGCTAGCAGCTTAAGGTCCCAGGGGAGCACCGGGGAGCTGTTTTTT
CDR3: CASSLRSQGSTGELFF

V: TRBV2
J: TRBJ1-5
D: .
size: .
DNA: TGTGCCAGCAGTGGGAGATATAGCAATCAGCCCCAGCATTTT
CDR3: CASSGRYSNQPQHF

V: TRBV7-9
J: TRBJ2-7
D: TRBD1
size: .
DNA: TGTGCCAGCAGCCCGGACAGGGATCGAGAGCAGTACTTC
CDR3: CASSPDRDREQYF

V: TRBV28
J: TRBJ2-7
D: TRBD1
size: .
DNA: TGTGCCAGCCTACAGGGGCGAGAGCAGTACTTC
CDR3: CASLQGREQYF

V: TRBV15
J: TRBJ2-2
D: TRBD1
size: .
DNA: TGTGCCACCAGCAAAGGACAGGGGGCACAAACCGGGGAGCTGTTTTTT
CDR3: CATSKGQGAQTGELFF

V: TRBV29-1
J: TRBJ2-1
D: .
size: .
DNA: TGCAGCGTTGAAGGCGGTCACGGAAATGAGCAGTTCTTC
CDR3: CSVEGGHGNEQFF

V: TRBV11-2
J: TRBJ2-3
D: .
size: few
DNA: TGTGCCAGCAGCCCCCGGCACGGGGAAAGCAGTGTCTCAGATACGCAGTATTTT
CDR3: CASSPRHGESSVSDTQYF

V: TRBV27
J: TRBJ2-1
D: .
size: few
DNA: TGTGCCAGCAGTTTATCGATTATGAGCGACCACAATGAGCAGTTCTTC
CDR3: CASSLSIMSDHNEQFF

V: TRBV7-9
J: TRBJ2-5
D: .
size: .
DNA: TGTGCCAGCAGCTTAGCGCGCGGAGGCCCCCAAGAGACCCAGTACTTC
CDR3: CASSLARGGPQETQYF

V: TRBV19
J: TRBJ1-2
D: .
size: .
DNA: TGTGCCAGTAGTATAAGACTATCCAACGGCTACACCTTC
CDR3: CASSIRLSNGYTF

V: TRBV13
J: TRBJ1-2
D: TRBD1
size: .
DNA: TGTGCCAGCAGCTTTGATAGGCAGGGGGCTGGAGGCTACACCTTC
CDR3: CASSFDRQGAGGYTF

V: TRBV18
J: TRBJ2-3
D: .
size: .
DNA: TGTGCCAGCTCACCACGGAGTAGAGGTTTTTGGGGGCGAATGGCAGATACGCAGTATTTT
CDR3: CASSPRSRGFWGRMADTQYF

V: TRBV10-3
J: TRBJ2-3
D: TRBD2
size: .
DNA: TGTGCCATCAAACTTAGCGGGAGCACAGATACGCAGTATTTT
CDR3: CAIKLSGSTDTQYF

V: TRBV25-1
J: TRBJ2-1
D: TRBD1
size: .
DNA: TGTGCCAGCAGTGACCCGGGACAGGGGTGTGAGCAGTTCTTC
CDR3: CASSDPGQGCEQFF

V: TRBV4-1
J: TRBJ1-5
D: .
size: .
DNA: TGCGCCAGCAGCCAAGCGGCAGGCGGCAATCAGCCCCAGCATTTT
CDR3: CASSQAAGGNQPQHF

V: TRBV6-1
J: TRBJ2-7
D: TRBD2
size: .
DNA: TGTGCCAGCAGTGAACGGGGGTCAGGACTAGCGGGAGGGCCTTGGGTCTACGAGCAGTACTTC
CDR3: CASSERGSGLAGGPWVYEQYF

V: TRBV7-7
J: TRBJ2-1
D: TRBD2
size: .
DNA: TGTGCTAGCAGCTTAGCGGGAGGGCCTCCCAATGAGCAGTTCTTC
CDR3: CASSLAGGPPNEQFF

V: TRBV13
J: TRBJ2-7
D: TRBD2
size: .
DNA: TGTGCCAGCAGCTTTGGACTAGCGGGAGTGTCAATATACGAGCAGTACTTC
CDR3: CASSFGLAGVSIYEQYF

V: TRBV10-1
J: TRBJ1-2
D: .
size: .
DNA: TGCGCCAGTCACGACAGGCATTATGGCTACACCTTC
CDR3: CASHDRHYGYTF

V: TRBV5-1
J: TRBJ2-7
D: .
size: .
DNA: TGCGCCAGCGCGGGTGGGTCTTTTTCAAGGACCTACGAGCAGTACTTC
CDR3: CASAGGSFSRTYEQYF

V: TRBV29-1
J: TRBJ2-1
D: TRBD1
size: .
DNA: TGCAGCGTCCTGGGACAGACCAATGAGCAGTTCTTC
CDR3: CSVLGQTNEQFF

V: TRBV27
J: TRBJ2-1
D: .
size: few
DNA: TGTGCCAGCACTTTACTGGGCGGGAATGAGCAGTTCTTC
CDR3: CASTLLGGNEQFF

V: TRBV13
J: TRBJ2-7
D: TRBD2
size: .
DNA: TGTGCCAGCAGCCGAATAGCGGGAGAAAAGCCCTACGAGCAGTACTTC
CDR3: CASSRIAGEKPYEQYF

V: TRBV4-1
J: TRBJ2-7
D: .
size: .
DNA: TGCGCCAGCAGCCAAGCCCCCAGGGGATTAGGCGAGCAGTACTTC
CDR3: CASSQAPRGLGEQYF

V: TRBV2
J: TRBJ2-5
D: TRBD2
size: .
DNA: TGTGCCAGCGGGGGAAGTAGCGGGAGGGCCGGGGAGACCCAGTACTTC
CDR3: CASGGSSGRAGETQYF

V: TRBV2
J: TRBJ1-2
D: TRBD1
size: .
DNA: TGTGCCAGCAGTCAAACCGGGACAGGGAACTATGGCTACACCTTC
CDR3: CASSQTGTGNYGYTF

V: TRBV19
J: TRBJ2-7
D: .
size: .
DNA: TGTGCCAGTAGTATTGGCATAGCGGAGGAGCAGTACTTC
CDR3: CASSIGIAEEQYF

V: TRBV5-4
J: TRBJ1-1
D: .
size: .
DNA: TGTGCCAGCAGCACAGATGCCACTGAAGCTTTCTTT
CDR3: CASSTDATEAFF

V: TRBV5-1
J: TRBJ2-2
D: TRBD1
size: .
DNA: TGCGCCAGCAGCTTAATGGGACAGGGAGAGAGAGGGGAGCTGTTTTTT
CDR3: CASSLMGQGERGELFF

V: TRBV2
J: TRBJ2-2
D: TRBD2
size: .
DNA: TGTGCCAGCAGATTCTTAGCGGGAGGGGAGGCCGGGGAGCTGTTTTTT
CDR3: CASRFLAGGEAGELFF

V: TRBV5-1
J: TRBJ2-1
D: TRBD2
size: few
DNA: TGCGCCAGCAGCTTGGGCGGGAGTATCAATGAGCAGTTCTTC
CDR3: CASSLGGSINEQFF

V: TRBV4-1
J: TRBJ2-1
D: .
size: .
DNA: TGCGCCAGCAGCCAAGAACTTAGCGGAGTGTACAATGAGCAGTTCTTC
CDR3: CASSQELSGVYNEQFF

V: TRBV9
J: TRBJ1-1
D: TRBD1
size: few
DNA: TGTGCCAGCAGCACCGGGACAGGCTACCTAAACACTGAAGCTTTCTTT
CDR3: CASSTGTGYLNTEAFF

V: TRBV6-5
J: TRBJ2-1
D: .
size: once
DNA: TGTGCCAGCAGTTACGGTAGCGGATTCTACAATGAGCAGTTCTTC
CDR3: CASSYGSGFYNEQFF

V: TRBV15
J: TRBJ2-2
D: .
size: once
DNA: TGTGCCACCAACCTAGGACAGCCAACAACTCCATCCGGGGAGCTGTTTTTT
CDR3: CATNLGQPTTPSGELFF

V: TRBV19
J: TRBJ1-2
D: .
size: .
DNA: TGTGCCAGTAGCCCCCAAGCGGGGAAAGGCGGGGATGGCTACACCTTC
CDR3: CASSPQAGKGGDGYTF

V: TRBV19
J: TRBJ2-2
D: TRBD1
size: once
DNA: TGTGCCAGTAGTATATTCGGGACAGGGGGAACCGGGGAGCTGTTTTTT
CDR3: CASSIFGTGGTGELFF